This T cell receptor (beta chain) was observed in a study of cytomegalovirus exposure and HLA in healthy donors. Study results and caveats: It was reported that TCR beta sequences correctly inferred the HLA-A and HLA-B alleles for most subjects. In presence/absence analyses, roughly uniform sequencing depth across donors was assumed. Cytomegalovirus association was listed for 164 TCR beta chains. In a later analysis, at a false discovery rate of 0.05, fewer than 20,000 TCR beta sequences matched HLA alleles.

For this clone: Its cognate antigen is unknown.

Trimming left V 1 base short and J 5 bases short, with 15 bases between. Per the germline V gene, CDR1 is SGHTA and CDR2 is FQGTGA. This CDR3 is built from 16 residues. PCR involved 60 Vbeta and 13 Jbeta primers. Only in-frame clones appear in the TCRdb table, and some are missing; sequencing was by immunoSEQ multiplex PCR. The data hold 200,000 to 250,000 clones, with 70% to 90% observed a single time. This TCR came from a human donor in good health. The chain recombines TRBV7-3 with TRBJ2-1; no clear D gene. The sample taken for sequencing was PBMCs. CDR3 residues: CASSLNPTPQDNEQFF. CDR3 DNA sequence: TGTGCCAGCAGCTTAAATCCAACTCCTCAAGACAATGAGCAGTTCTTC.